A selection of T cell receptor beta chains follows, all from one sample in a study of T cell responses to AZD1222 COVID-19 vaccine. Method: immunoSEQ multiplex PCR; TCRdb's copy keeps in-frame clones and lacks some. The profile covers about 66,000 clones, with 75% to 95% appearing a single time and roughly 6% taken by the ten largest. Sequencing used peripheral blood, obtained 28 days after the second dose of the MenACWY control vaccine. The receptors derive from an adult who received the MenACWY meningococcal vaccine as a control. Both conserved end residues are trimmed from each CDR3. Each record gives: J gene, clone size, V gene, D gene, CDR3 protein. The D gene is left open where the match is weak. Size is stated for part of the rows, as once, few or many counts, or as a class when the clone is expanded.

TRBJ2-1 | NA | TRBV6-6 | TRBD1 | ASKQGADNEQF
TRBJ1-6 | NA | TRBV28 | NA | ASTGTGFPSLH
TRBJ1-2 | NA | TRBV30 | NA | AWSENGYT
TRBJ1-4 | NA | TRBV10-2 | NA | ASSDRLGVKLF
TRBJ2-3 | NA | TRBV4-1 | TRBD2 | APHPEREGRDTQY
TRBJ1-1 | NA | TRBV6-5 | TRBD1 | ASREGATEAF
TRBJ1-5 | NA | TRBV4-1 | NA | ASSQTSGANQPQH
TRBJ1-1 | NA | TRBV7-9 | TRBD1 | ASSGDRGFTEAF
TRBJ1-5 | NA | TRBV19 | NA | ASSISPGVGQPQH
TRBJ1-5 | once | TRBV24-1 | NA | ATSDRDGNQPQH
TRBJ2-5 | NA | TRBV9 | NA | ASSPSPRRVQETQY
TRBJ2-3 | NA | TRBV10-2 | NA | ASRSGTRAPDTQY
TRBJ2-7 | NA | TRBV27 | NA | ASSLYSYEQY
TRBJ1-1 | once | TRBV9 | NA | ASSVSFQAKGTEAF
TRBJ1-5 | NA | TRBV19 | TRBD1 | ASRWTGGNQPQH
TRBJ2-1 | NA | TRBV4-3 | NA | ASSQNSDSYNEQF
TRBJ1-5 | once | TRBV6-2/TRBV6-3 | NA | ASSYSRAGKTPQH
TRBJ1-5 | NA | TRBV6-2/TRBV6-3 | TRBD1 | ASSSPDRGGNQPQH
TRBJ1-5 | NA | TRBV28 | NA | ASSLAGHGQPQH
TRBJ1-2 | NA | TRBV24-1 | TRBD1 | ATSPTGTGTYGYT
TRBJ2-7 | NA | TRBV19 | TRBD2 | ASSISLAGGPPGEQY
TRBJ2-1 | NA | TRBV24-1 | NA | ATSTPSGEQF
TRBJ2-2 | few | TRBV7-2 | NA | ASSHISGTFTGELF
TRBJ2-5 | once | TRBV7-2 | TRBD1 | ASSLTGGIRETQY
TRBJ2-2 | medium-sized | TRBV24-1 | TRBD1 | ATSAGTDTGELF
TRBJ2-5 | NA | TRBV7-2 | NA | ASSLAWGGGQETQY